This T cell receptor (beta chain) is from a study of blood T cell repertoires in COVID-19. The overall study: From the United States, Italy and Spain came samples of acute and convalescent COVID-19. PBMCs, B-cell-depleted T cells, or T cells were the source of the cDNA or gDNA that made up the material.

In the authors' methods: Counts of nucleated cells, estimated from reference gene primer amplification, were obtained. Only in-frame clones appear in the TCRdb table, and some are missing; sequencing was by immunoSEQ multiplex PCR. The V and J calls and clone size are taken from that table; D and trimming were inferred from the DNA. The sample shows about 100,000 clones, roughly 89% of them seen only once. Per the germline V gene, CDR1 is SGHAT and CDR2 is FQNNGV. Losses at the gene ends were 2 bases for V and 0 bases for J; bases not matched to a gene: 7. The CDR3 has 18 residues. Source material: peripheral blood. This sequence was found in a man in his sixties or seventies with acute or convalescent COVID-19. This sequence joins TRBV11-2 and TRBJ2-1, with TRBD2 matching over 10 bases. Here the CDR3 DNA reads TGTGCCAGCAGCTTATACCGCCTAGCGGGAGTCTCCTACAATGAGCAGTTCTTC. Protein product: CASSLYRLAGVSYNEQFF.